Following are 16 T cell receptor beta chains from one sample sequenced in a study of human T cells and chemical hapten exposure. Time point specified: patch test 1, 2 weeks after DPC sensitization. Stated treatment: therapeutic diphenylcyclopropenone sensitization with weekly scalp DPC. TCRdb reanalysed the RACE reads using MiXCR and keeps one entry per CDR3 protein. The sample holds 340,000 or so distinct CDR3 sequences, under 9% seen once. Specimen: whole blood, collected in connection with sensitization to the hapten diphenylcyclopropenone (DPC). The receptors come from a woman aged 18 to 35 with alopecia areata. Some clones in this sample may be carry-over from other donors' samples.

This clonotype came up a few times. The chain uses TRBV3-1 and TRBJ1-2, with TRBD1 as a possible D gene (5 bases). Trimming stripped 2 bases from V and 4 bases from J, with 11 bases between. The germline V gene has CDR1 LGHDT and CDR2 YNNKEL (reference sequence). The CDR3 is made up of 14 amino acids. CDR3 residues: CASSQRGRFYGYTF. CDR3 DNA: TGTGCCAGCAGCCAAAGGGGCAGATTCTATGGCTACACCTTC.

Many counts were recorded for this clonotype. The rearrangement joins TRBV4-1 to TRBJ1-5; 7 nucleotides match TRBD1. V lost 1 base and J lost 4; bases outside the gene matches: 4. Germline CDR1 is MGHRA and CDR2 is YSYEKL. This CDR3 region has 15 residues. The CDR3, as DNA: TGCGCCAGCAGCCAAGGGACAGGCGTTAATCAGCCCCAGCATTTT. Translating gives CASSQGTGVNQPQHF.

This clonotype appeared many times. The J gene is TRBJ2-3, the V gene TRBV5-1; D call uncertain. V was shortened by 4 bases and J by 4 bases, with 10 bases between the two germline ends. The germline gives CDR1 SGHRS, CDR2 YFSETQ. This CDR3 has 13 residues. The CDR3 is CASSLSASDTQYF. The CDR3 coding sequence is TGCGCCAGCAGCCTCTCCGCCTCAGATACGCAGTATTTT.

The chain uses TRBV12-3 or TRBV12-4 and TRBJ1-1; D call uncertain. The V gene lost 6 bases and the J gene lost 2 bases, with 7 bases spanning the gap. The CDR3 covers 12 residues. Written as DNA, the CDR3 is TGTGCCAGCAGCAAGGACAACACTGAAGCTTTCTTT. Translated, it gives CASSKDNTEAFF.

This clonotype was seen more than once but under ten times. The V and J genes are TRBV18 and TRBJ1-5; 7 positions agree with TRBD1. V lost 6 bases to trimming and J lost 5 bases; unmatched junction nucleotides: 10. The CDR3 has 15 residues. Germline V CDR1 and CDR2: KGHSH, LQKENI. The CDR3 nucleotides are TGTGCCAGCTCCCCCCAGAGAGGGGGCTATCAGCCCCAGCATTTT. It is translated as CASSPQRGGYQPQHF.

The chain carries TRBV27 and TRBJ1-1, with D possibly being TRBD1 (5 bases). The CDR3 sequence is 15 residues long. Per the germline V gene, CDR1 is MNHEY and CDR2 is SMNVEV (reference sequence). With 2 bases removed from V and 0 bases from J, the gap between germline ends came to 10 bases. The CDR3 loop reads CASSLIGALNTEAFF. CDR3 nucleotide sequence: TGTGCCAGCAGTTTAATAGGGGCCTTGAACACTGAAGCTTTCTTT.

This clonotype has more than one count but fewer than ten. The DNA of the CDR3 is TGTGCCAGCAGTCCGTACCAGGGGCAGTTCTTC. As protein: CASSPYQGQFF. J is TRBJ2-1 and V is TRBV28; a weak D match, TRBD1 (5 bases). V was shortened by 5 bases and J by 12 bases, with 11 bases between the two germline ends. Germline values: CDR1 MDHEN, CDR2 SYDVKM. The length of the CDR3 is 11 residues.

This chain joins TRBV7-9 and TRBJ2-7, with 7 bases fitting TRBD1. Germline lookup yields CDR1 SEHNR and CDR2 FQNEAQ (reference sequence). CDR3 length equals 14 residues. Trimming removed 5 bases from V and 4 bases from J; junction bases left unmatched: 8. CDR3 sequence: CASSHSRQGYEQYF. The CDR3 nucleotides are TGTGCCAGCAGCCACTCTAGACAGGGATACGAGCAGTACTTC.

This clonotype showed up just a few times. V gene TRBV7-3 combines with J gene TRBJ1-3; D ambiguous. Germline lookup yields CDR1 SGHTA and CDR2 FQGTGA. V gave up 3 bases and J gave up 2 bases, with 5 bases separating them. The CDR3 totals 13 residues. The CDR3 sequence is CASSFGAGNTIYF. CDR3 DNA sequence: TGTGCCAGCAGCTTCGGAGCTGGAAACACCATATATTTT.

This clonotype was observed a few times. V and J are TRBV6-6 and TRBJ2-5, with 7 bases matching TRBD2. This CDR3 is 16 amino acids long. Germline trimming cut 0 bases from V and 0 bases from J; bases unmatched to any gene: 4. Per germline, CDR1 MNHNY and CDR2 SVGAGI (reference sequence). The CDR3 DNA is TGTGCCAGCAGTTACTCTGGCGGGGGATACCAAGAGACCCAGTACTTC. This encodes CASSYSGGGYQETQYF.

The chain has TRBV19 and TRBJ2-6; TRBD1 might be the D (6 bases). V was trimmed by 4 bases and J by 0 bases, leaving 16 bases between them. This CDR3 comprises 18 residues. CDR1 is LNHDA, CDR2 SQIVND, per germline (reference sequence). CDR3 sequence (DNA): TGTGCCAGTAGTACCGAGGACAGTTCCAGCTCTGGGGCCAACGTCCTGACTTTC. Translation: CASSTEDSSSSGANVLTF.

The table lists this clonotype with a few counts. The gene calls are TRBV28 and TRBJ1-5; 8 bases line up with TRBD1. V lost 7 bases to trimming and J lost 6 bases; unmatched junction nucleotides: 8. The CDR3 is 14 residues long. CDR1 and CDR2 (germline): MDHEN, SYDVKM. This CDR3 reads CASTPGGAGQPQHF. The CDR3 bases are TGTGCCAGCACCCCAGGGGGCGCTGGTCAGCCCCAGCATTTT.

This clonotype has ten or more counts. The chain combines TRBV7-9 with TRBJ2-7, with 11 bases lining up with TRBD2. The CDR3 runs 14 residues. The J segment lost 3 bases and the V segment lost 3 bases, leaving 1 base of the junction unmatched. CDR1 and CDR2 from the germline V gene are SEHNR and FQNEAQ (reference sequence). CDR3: CASSFLAGGYEQYF. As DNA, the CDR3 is TGTGCCAGCAGCTTTCTAGCGGGGGGCTACGAGCAGTACTTC.

CDR3 in DNA: TGCAGTCAGAGTGAAAAACTGTTTTTT. Translated, it gives CSQSEKLFF. The chain uses TRBV29-1 and TRBJ1-4; D is unresolved. The CDR3 runs to 9 residues. Germline CDR1 is SQVTM and CDR2 is ANQGSEA. The variable domain in full, with the rest retrieved from reference TRBV29-1 and TRBJ1-4, is SAVISQKPSRDICQRGTSLTIQCQVDSQVTMMFWYRQQPGQSLTLIATANQGSEATYESGFVIDKFPISRPNLTFSTLTVSNMSPEDSSIYLCSQSEKLFFGSGTQLSVL.

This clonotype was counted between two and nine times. The CDR3 bases are TGTGCCAGCAGAAGTAGCGGGGGGTACGGTGAGCAGTTCTTC. Translation: CASRSSGGYGEQFF. The chain couples TRBV6-2 or TRBV6-3 to TRBJ2-1; TRBD2 agrees at 10 bases. J gave up 9 bases and V 6 bases, and 8 bases lay outside the gene matches. From germline, CDR1 is MNHEY and CDR2 SVGEGT. There are 14 residues in the CDR3.

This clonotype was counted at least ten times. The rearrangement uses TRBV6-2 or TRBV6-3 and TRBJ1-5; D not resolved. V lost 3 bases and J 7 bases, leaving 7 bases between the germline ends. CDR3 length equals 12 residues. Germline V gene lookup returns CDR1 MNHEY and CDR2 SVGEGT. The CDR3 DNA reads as TGTGCCAGCAGTTATTGGAAGCAGCCCCAGCATTTT. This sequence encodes CASSYWKQPQHF.